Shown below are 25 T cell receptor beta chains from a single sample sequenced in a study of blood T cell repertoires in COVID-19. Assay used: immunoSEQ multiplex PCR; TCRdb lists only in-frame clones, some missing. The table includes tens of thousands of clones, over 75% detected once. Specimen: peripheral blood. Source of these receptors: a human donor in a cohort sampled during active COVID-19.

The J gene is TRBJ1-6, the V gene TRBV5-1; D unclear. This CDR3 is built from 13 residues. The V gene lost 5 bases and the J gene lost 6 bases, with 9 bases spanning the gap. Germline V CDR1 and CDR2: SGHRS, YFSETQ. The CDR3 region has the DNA TGCGCCAGCAGTCTCGGGTTTAATTCACCCCTCCACTTT. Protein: CASSLGFNSPLHF.

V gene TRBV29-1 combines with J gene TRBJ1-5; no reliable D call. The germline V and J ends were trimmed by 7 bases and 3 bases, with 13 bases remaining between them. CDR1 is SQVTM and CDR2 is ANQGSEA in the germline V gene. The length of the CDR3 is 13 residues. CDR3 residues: CSAVAGFNQPQHF. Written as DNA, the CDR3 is TGCAGCGCAGTGGCGGGTTTCAATCAGCCCCAGCATTTT.

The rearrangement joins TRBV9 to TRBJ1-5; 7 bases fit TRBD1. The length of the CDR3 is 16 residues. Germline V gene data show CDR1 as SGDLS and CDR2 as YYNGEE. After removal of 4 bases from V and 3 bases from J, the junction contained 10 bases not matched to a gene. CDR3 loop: CASSPTPGGDNQPQHF. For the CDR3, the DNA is TGTGCCAGCAGCCCGACCCCAGGGGGAGACAATCAGCCCCAGCATTTT.

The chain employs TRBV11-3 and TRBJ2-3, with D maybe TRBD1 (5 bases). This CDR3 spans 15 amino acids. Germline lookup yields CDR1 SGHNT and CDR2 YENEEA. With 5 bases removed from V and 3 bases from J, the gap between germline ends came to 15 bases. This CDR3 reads CASSPGRAWTDTQYF. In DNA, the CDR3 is TGTGCCAGCAGCCCGGGCAGGGCCTGGACAGATACGCAGTATTTT.

This CDR3 reads CASGLVQGWTGELFF. CDR3 bases: TGTGCTAGTGGTTTGGTACAGGGATGGACCGGGGAGCTGTTTTTT. This rearrangement joins TRBV12-5 to TRBJ2-2, with a weak D call TRBD1 (6 bases). The CDR3 is 15 amino acids. V was pared by 0 bases and J by 5 bases, with 10 bases between. The germline V gene encodes CDR1 LGHNT and CDR2 FRNRAP.

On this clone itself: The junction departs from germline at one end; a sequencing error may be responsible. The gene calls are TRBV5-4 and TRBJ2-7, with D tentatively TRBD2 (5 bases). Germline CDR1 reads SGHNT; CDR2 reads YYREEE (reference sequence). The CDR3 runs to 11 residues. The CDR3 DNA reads TGTGCCAGCAGCTTGGACGAGGACTGCGACTTC. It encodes CASSLDEDCDF.

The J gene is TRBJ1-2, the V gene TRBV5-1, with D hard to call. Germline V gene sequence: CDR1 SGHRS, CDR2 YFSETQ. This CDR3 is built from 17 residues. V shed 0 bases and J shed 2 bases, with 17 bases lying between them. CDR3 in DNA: TGCGCCAGCAGCTTGGGGCACTCGGGGTTAGGGAACTATGGCTACACCTTC. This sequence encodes CASSLGHSGLGNYGYTF.

The chain's CDR3 is CAWQVNEKLFF. CDR3 nucleotide sequence: TGTGCCTGGCAGGTTAATGAAAAACTGTTTTTT. The chain couples TRBV30 to TRBJ1-4; unclear D gene. Germline CDR1 is GTSNPN and CDR2 is SVGIG (reference sequence). V was clipped by 5 bases and J by 4 bases, with 5 bases between them. The CDR3 totals 11 residues.

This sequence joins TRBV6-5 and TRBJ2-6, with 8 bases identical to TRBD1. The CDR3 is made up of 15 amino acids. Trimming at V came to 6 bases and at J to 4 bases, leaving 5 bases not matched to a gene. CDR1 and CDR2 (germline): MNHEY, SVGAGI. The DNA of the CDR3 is TGTGCCAGCAGCCCGACAGGGGCCGGGGCCAACGTCCTGACTTTC. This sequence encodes CASSPTGAGANVLTF.

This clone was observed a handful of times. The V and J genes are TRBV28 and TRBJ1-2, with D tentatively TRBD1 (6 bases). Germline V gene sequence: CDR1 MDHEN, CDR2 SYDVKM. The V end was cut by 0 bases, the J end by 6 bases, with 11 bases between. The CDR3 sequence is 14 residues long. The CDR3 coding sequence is TGTGCCAGCAGTTTATGGAACAGGGATGATGGCTACACCTTC. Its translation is CASSLWNRDDGYTF.

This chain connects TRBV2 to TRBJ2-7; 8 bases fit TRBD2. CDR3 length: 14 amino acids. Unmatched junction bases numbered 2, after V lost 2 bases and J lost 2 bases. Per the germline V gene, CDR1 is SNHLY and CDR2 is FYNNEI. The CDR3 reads CASSERAGAYEQYF. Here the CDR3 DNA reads TGTGCCAGCAGTGAAAGAGCGGGAGCCTACGAGCAGTACTTC.

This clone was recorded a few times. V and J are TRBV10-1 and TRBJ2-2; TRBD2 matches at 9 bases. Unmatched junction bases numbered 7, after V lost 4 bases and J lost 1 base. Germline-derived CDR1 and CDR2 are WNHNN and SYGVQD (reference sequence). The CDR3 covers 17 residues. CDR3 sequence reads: CASSAPLAGLNTGELFF. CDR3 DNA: TGCGCCAGCAGTGCCCCCCTAGCGGGATTGAACACCGGGGAGCTGTTTTTT.

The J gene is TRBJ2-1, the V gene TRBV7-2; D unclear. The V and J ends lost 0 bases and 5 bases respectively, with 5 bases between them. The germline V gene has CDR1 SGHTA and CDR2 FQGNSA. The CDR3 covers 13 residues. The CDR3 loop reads CASSLARDNEQFF. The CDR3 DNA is TGTGCCAGCAGCTTAGCCCGGGACAATGAGCAGTTCTTC.

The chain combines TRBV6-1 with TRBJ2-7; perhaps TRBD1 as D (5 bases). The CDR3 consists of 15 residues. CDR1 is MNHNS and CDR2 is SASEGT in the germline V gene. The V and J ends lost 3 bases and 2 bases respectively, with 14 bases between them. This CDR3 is CASSEVIDRAYEQYF. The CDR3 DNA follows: TGTGCCAGCAGTGAGGTTATCGACAGAGCCTACGAGCAGTACTTC.

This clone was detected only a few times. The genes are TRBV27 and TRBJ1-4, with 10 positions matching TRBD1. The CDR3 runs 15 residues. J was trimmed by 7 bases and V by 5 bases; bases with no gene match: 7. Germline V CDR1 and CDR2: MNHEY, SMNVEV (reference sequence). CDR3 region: CASSPWTGGIEKLFF. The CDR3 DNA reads TGTGCCAGCAGTCCTTGGACAGGGGGAATTGAAAAACTGTTTTTT. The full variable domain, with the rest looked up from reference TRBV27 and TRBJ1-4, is EAQVTQNPRYLITVTGKKLTVTCSQNMNHEYMSWYRQDPGLGLRQIYYSMNVEVTDKGDVPEGYKVSRKEKRNFPLILESPSPNQTSLYFCASSPWTGGIEKLFFGSGTQLSVL.

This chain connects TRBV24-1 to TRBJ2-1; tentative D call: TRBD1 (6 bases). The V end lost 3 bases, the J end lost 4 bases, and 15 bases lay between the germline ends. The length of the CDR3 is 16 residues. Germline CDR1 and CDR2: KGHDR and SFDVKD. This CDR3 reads CATSDPRDNQYNEQFF. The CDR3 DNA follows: TGTGCCACCAGTGATCCTCGGGACAACCAGTACAATGAGCAGTTCTTC.

CDR3 protein: CSVGELYEQYF. CDR3 sequence (DNA): TGCAGCGTCGGGGAATTATACGAGCAGTACTTC. The rearrangement uses TRBV29-1 and TRBJ2-7; D may be TRBD2 (5 bases). This CDR3 region has 11 residues. In germline, CDR1 is SQVTM, CDR2 ANQGSEA. V dropped 6 bases and J dropped 4 bases, with 10 bases sitting between them.

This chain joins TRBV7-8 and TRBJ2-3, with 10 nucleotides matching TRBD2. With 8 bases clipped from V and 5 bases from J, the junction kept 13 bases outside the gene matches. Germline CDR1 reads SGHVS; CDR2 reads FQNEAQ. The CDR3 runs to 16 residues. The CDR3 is CASGHGSGRAGDTQYF. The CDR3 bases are TGTGCCAGCGGCCACGGAAGCGGGAGGGCCGGAGATACGCAGTATTTT.

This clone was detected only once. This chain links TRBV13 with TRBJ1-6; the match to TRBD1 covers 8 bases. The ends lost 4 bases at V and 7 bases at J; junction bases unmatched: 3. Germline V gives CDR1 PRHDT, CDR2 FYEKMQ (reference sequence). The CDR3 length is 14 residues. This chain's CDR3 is CASSSTGENSPLHF. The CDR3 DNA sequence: TGTGCCAGCAGCTCGACAGGGGAGAATTCACCCCTCCACTTT.

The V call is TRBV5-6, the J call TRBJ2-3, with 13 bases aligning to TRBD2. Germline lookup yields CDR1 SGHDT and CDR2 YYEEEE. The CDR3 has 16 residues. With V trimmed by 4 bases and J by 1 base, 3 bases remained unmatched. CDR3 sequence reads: CASSRTSGSGTDTQYF. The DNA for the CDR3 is TGTGCCAGCAGCCGGACTAGCGGGAGCGGCACAGATACGCAGTATTTT.

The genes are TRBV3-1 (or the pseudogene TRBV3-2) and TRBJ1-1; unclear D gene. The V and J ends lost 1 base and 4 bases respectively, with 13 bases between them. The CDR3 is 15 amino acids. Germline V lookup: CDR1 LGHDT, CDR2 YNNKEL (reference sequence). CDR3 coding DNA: TGTGCCAGCAGCCAAGGAGCCCCCCGGAGCACTGAAGCTTTCTTT. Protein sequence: CASSQGAPRSTEAFF.

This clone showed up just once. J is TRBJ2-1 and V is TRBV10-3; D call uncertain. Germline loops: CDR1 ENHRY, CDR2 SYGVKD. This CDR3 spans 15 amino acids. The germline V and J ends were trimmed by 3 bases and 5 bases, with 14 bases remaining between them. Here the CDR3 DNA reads TGTGCCATCAGTGACCAAAATGGCCTGAACAATGAGCAGTTCTTC. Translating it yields CAISDQNGLNNEQFF.

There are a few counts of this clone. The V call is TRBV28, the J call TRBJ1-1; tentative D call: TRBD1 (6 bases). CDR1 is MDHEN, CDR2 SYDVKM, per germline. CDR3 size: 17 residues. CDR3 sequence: CRSSPFARGLQHTEAFF. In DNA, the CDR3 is TGTCGCAGCAGCCCTTTTGCCAGGGGTTTACAACACACTGAAGCTTTCTTT.

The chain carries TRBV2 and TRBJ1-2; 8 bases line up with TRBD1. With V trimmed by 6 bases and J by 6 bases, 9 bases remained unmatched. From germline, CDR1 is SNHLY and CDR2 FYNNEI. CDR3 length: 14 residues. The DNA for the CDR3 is TGTGCCAGCAGGGCCGGACAGGGTCAGGATGGCTACACCTTC. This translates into CASRAGQGQDGYTF.

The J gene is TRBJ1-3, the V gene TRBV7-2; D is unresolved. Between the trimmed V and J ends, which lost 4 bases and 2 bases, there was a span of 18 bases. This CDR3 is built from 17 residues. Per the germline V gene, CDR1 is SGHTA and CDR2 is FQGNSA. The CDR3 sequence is CASSSPPGSLAGNTIYF. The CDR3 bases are TGTGCCAGCAGCTCACCACCGGGGAGTCTGGCTGGAAACACCATATATTTT.